Shown below are 12 T cell receptor beta chains from a single sample sequenced in a study of patients and donors after allogeneic stem cell transplantation. In TCRdb, the RT-PCR reads were re-called with MiXCR into one record per CDR3 protein. The table lists 400,000 to 500,000 distinct CDR3 sequences, approximately 16% of them singletons. The specimen was blood, either unsorted or a sorted T cell fraction (not recorded which). These receptors originate from a human donor who was either an allogeneic HSCT recipient or a stem cell or donor lymphocyte infusion donor (not recorded which). It is not recorded whose cells these are; they may come from a transplant donor.

This chain links TRBV2 with TRBJ1-1; 10 nucleotides agree with TRBD1. V was clipped by 9 bases and J by 2 bases; unmatched bases: 3. In germline, CDR1 is SNHLY, CDR2 FYNNEI. This CDR3 region has 13 residues. CDR3 DNA sequence: TGTGCCAGTGACAGGGGGCGAAACACTGAAGCTTTCTTT. It encodes CASDRGRNTEAFF.

This clonotype was observed a handful of times. The chain combines TRBV27 with TRBJ2-2, with D possibly TRBD1 on 6 matching bases. Germline-derived CDR1 and CDR2 are MNHEY and SMNVEV (reference sequence). The ends were cut back, 6 bases at V and 4 bases at J, with 18 bases in the middle. The CDR3 is 16 residues long. The CDR3 here is CASSPILYRATGELFF. The CDR3 DNA reads TGTGCCAGCAGCCCCATTCTTTACAGGGCCACCGGGGAGCTGTTTTTT.

This clonotype has only a few counts. The V gene is TRBV20-1, the J gene TRBJ2-2; 9 positions agree with TRBD2. CDR3 size: 14 residues. Losses at the gene ends were 0 bases for V and 15 bases for J; bases not matched to a gene: 11. Per the germline V gene, CDR1 is DFQATT and CDR2 is SNEGSKA (reference sequence). This CDR3 reads CSARDNLAGTKVFF. CDR3 nucleotide sequence: TGCAGTGCTAGAGATAATCTAGCGGGGACGAAGGTGTTTTTT.

The chain is built from TRBV6-1 and TRBJ1-5, with TRBD1 identical over 9 bases. From germline, CDR1 is MNHNS and CDR2 SASEGT. There are 15 residues in the CDR3. J was trimmed by 0 bases and V by 10 bases; bases with no gene match: 7. Written as DNA, the CDR3 is TGTGCCACCAACAGGGGGCCGAATAGCAATCAGCCCCAGCATTTT. The encoded protein is CATNRGPNSNQPQHF.

This clonotype was detected only a few times. In DNA, the CDR3 is TGCAGCGTCGCTGGGACAGGGGGTTTTAAAGAGACCCAGTACTTC. Its translation: CSVAGTGGFKETQYF. This chain links TRBV29-1 with TRBJ2-5; TRBD1 matches at 11 bases. The CDR3 sequence is 15 residues long. CDR1 and CDR2 (germline): SQVTM, ANQGSEA. V shed 6 bases, J shed 3 bases, and the junction held 9 bases outside the gene matches.

The chain couples TRBV7-3 to TRBJ2-3, with TRBD2 matching over 9 bases. The germline V gene has CDR1 SGHTA and CDR2 FQGTGA. Germline trimming cut 2 bases from V and 4 bases from J; bases unmatched to any gene: 4. The CDR3 sequence is 15 residues long. The CDR3 reads CASSLFAGGPDTQYF. CDR3 DNA sequence: TGTGCCAGCAGCTTATTTGCGGGGGGGCCAGATACGCAGTATTTT. Based on the CDR3 plus reference TRBV7-3 and TRBJ2-3, the full variable domain is GAGVSQTPSNKVTEKGKYVELRCDPISGHTALYWYRQSLGQGPEFLIYFQGTGAADDSGLPNDRFFAVRPEGSVSTLKIQRTERGDSAVYLCASSLFAGGPDTQYFGPGTRLTVL.

In this sample, this clonotype turned up a few times. V gene TRBV4-3 combines with J gene TRBJ2-7, with 10 bases that match TRBD2. This CDR3 has 16 amino acids. The germline gives CDR1 LGHNA, CDR2 YSLEER. V was pared by 0 bases and J by 7 bases, with 9 bases of the junction left unmatched. This CDR3 is CASSQDTSGGAREQYF. The CDR3 DNA reads as TGCGCCAGCAGCCAAGATACCAGCGGGGGGGCCAGGGAGCAGTACTTC.

The rearrangement joins TRBV7-3 to TRBJ2-1; TRBD2 agrees at 12 bases. The V gene's germline CDR1 is SGHTA and CDR2 FQGTGA. Losses at the gene ends were 3 bases for V and 4 bases for J; bases not matched to a gene: 10. The CDR3 loop spans 18 amino acids. The CDR3 protein is CASSFVGLAGSPYNEQFF. Written as DNA, the CDR3 is TGTGCCAGCAGCTTCGTTGGACTAGCGGGAAGCCCATACAATGAGCAGTTCTTC. Together with reference TRBV7-3 and TRBJ2-1, the CDR3 gives the full variable domain: GAGVSQTPSNKVTEKGKYVELRCDPISGHTALYWYRQSLGQGPEFLIYFQGTGAADDSGLPNDRFFAVRPEGSVSTLKIQRTERGDSAVYLCASSFVGLAGSPYNEQFFGPGTRLTVL.

The chain employs TRBV21-1 and TRBJ2-2. TRBV21-1 is marked as a pseudogene. This CDR3 is built from 12 residues. The CDR3 here is CASSRATGELFF. CDR3 DNA: TGTGCCAGCAGTAGAGCAACCGGGGAGCTGTTTTTT.

In this sample, this clonotype turned up a few times. The chain couples TRBV12-3 or TRBV12-4 to TRBJ2-2; 8 nucleotides match TRBD2. The CDR3 contains 17 residues. V shed 2 bases and J 1 base; nucleotides not matched to a gene: 6. CDR3 protein: CASSLWPLAGNTGELFF. CDR3 in DNA: TGTGCCAGCAGTTTATGGCCTCTAGCGGGGAACACCGGGGAGCTGTTTTTT.

The CDR3 loop reads CASSVSLGGLAGYNEQFF. Written as DNA, the CDR3 is TGTGCCAGCAGCGTGTCCTTAGGAGGGCTAGCGGGATACAATGAGCAGTTCTTC. The chain uses TRBV9 and TRBJ2-1; TRBD2 aligns across 9 bases. The germline V gene encodes CDR1 SGDLS and CDR2 YYNGEE. There are 18 residues in the CDR3. The ends lost 2 bases at V and 4 bases at J; junction bases unmatched: 13.

This clonotype turned up a few times. The chain links TRBV29-1 to TRBJ1-2, with D possibly TRBD1 on 6 matching bases. With 6 bases removed from V and 4 bases from J, the gap between germline ends came to 15 bases. Germline V gene lookup returns CDR1 SQVTM and CDR2 ANQGSEA. The CDR3 runs 13 residues. CDR3 residues: CSVVGQTTYGYTF. CDR3 DNA: TGCAGCGTGGTCGGACAGACTACCTATGGCTACACCTTC.